The 9 T cell receptor beta chains listed next were all sequenced from one sample in a study of blood T cell repertoires in COVID-19. The method was immunoSEQ multiplex PCR; TCRdb's version includes in-frame clones alone and lacks a portion of them. The sample shows tens of thousands of clones, around 72% of them seen only once. The material sequenced was peripheral blood. The receptors derive from a man between 65 and 79 years old with COVID-19, enrolled during active disease.

The V gene is TRBV7-3, the J gene TRBJ2-2, with 7 bases identical to TRBD1. V trimming: 5 bases; J trimming: 3 bases; junction bases outside the gene matches: 3. The CDR3 has 14 residues. Per germline, CDR1 SGHTA and CDR2 FQGTGA. CDR3 residues: CASSQDRDTGELFF. CDR3 DNA sequence: TGTGCCAGCAGCCAAGACAGGGACACCGGGGAGCTGTTTTTT.

This chain uses TRBV19 with TRBJ2-7; 9 bases match TRBD1. V trimming: 9 bases; J trimming: 2 bases; junction bases outside the gene matches: 5. Germline lookup yields CDR1 LNHDA and CDR2 SQIVND (reference sequence). This CDR3 region has 13 residues. In DNA form, the CDR3 reads TGTGCCAGCGGGACAGGGTTCACCTACGAGCAGTACTTC. This encodes CASGTGFTYEQYF.

The V gene is TRBV5-1, the J gene TRBJ2-3; D is undetermined. V gave up 1 base and J gave up 2 bases, with 8 bases separating them. The germline V gene has CDR1 SGHRS and CDR2 YFSETQ. The length of the CDR3 is 14 residues. The CDR3 protein is CASSLQDSTDTQYF. CDR3 DNA: TGCGCCAGCAGCTTGCAGGATTCCACAGATACGCAGTATTTT.

This chain joins TRBV4-1 and TRBJ2-5; TRBD2 aligns across 8 bases. The CDR3 totals 16 residues. The V segment lost 4 bases and the J segment 5 bases; nucleotides outside the gene matches: 12. Germline lookup yields CDR1 MGHRA and CDR2 YSYEKL. CDR3 amino acids: CASSRGGSGSWETQYF. CDR3 coding DNA: TGCGCCAGCAGCCGTGGGGGAAGCGGGAGTTGGGAGACCCAGTACTTC.

The chain carries TRBV20-1 and TRBJ2-3; weak D call: TRBD2 (6 bases). Germline assignment: CDR1 DFQATT and CDR2 SNEGSKA (reference sequence). CDR3 length: 14 residues. V gave up 3 bases and J gave up 6 bases, with 16 bases separating them. The CDR3 coding sequence is TGCAGTGCTAGTACGGGAGATTATGTGGATACGCAGTATTTT. It yields the protein CSASTGDYVDTQYF.

The chain combines TRBV27 with TRBJ1-2; D is unresolved. The V gene's germline CDR1 is MNHEY and CDR2 SMNVEV (reference sequence). V was trimmed by 6 bases and J by 1 base, leaving 9 bases between them. This CDR3 is 13 amino acids long. CDR3 sequence reads: CASSHGFNYGYTF. DNA for the CDR3: TGTGCCAGCAGCCACGGGTTTAACTATGGCTACACCTTC.

This chain uses TRBV7-9 with TRBJ1-1; no reliable D call. This CDR3 is built from 18 residues. V was clipped by 4 bases and J by 0 bases, with 21 bases between them. Germline CDR1 reads SEHNR; CDR2 reads FQNEAQ (reference sequence). This CDR3 reads CASSSSVSAGRMNTEAFF. The CDR3 region has the DNA TGTGCCAGCAGCTCATCCGTGTCGGCAGGCAGGATGAACACTGAAGCTTTCTTT. The full variable domain, its missing parts supplied by reference TRBV7-9 and TRBJ1-1, is DTGVSQNPRHKITKRGQNVTFRCDPISEHNRLYWYRQTLGQGPEFLTYFQNEAQLEKSRLLSDRFSAERPKGSFSTLEIQRTEQGDSAMYLCASSSSVSAGRMNTEAFFGQGTRLTVV.

The gene calls are TRBV2 and TRBJ2-2; D might be TRBD2 (5 bases). V was trimmed by 7 bases and J by 6 bases, leaving 6 bases between them. This CDR3 is 11 amino acids long. From germline, CDR1 is SNHLY and CDR2 FYNNEI. CDR3 sequence reads: CASNGAGELFF. The CDR3 nucleotides read TGTGCCAGCAACGGGGCCGGGGAGCTGTTTTTT.

The chain uses TRBV3-1 (or the pseudogene TRBV3-2) and TRBJ2-1; 11 nucleotides agree with TRBD2. This CDR3 spans 19 amino acids. V gave up 1 base and J gave up 1 base; unmatched junction bases: 9. Germline V gives CDR1 LGHDT, CDR2 YNNKEL (reference sequence). CDR3 protein: CASSQGSGRALLSYNEQFF. CDR3 coding DNA: TGTGCCAGCAGCCAAGGTAGCGGGAGGGCCTTATTGTCCTACAATGAGCAGTTCTTC.